One and the same sample provided the 14 T cell receptor beta chains below, sequenced in a study of T cell responses to AZD1222 COVID-19 vaccine. The method was immunoSEQ multiplex PCR; TCRdb's version includes in-frame clones alone and lacks a portion of them. The sample shows 150,000 or so clones, around 93% of them seen only once. The sample here was peripheral blood, taken on day 0 of AZD1222 vaccination. The receptors originated from an adult in good health.

The chain is built from TRBV19 and TRBJ1-2; D is unclear. This CDR3 contains 11 residues. Germline CDR1 and CDR2: LNHDA and SQIVND (reference sequence). V shed 7 bases and J shed 4 bases, with 7 bases lying between them. CDR3 bases: TGTGCCAGTACCGGTGGCTATGGCTACACCTTC. Translated: CASTGGYGYTF.

J is TRBJ2-2 and V is TRBV5-1, with D possibly TRBD1 on 5 matching bases. Germline CDR1 is SGHRS and CDR2 is YFSETQ. There are 13 residues in the CDR3. Trimming stripped 0 bases from V and 7 bases from J, with 7 bases between. The chain's CDR3 is CASSLAQGGELFF. The CDR3 DNA reads as TGCGCCAGCAGCTTGGCCCAGGGCGGGGAGCTGTTTTTT.

V is TRBV5-4 and J is TRBJ2-2; 11 nucleotides line up with TRBD2. The CDR3 has 15 residues. CDR1 is SGHNT and CDR2 is YYREEE in the germline V gene (reference sequence). Trimming removed 4 bases from V and 7 bases from J; junction bases left unmatched: 6. The CDR3 spells CASSPLAGVFGELFF. CDR3 DNA sequence: TGTGCCAGCAGCCCACTAGCGGGAGTCTTCGGGGAGCTGTTTTTT.

The rearrangement links TRBV18 to TRBJ2-5; no clear D gene. The ends were cut back, 2 bases at V and 3 bases at J, with 4 bases in the middle. This CDR3 spans 12 amino acids. Per the germline V gene, CDR1 is KGHSH and CDR2 is LQKENI. The CDR3 loop reads CASSPSEETQYF. As DNA, the CDR3 is TGTGCCAGCTCACCATCAGAAGAGACCCAGTACTTC.

This clone was found once. The rearrangement joins TRBV7-8 to TRBJ2-7, with 14 bases identical to TRBD2. There are 18 residues in the CDR3. Germline lookup yields CDR1 SGHVS and CDR2 FQNEAQ. Trimming cost V 1 base and J 3 bases; bases outside gene matches: 8. CDR3 protein: CASSLEAGTSGGDYEQYF. CDR3 coding DNA: TGTGCCAGCAGCTTAGAGGCCGGGACTAGCGGGGGAGACTACGAGCAGTACTTC.

The chain employs TRBV7-9 and TRBJ2-3; perhaps TRBD2 as D (6 bases). The CDR3 extends over 13 amino acids. V was clipped by 7 bases and J by 6 bases, with 14 bases between them. Germline V lookup: CDR1 SEHNR, CDR2 FQNEAQ (reference sequence). In DNA, the CDR3 is TGTGCCAGCACCTACCCGGGGGTGGATACGCAGTATTTT. This encodes CASTYPGVDTQYF.

V usage is TRBV29-1 and J usage is TRBJ2-7; weak D call: TRBD1 (6 bases). The V gene's germline CDR1 is SQVTM and CDR2 ANQGSEA. The CDR3 spans 13 residues. V was pared by 2 bases and J by 1 base, with 9 bases between. The CDR3 is CSVERGTSYEQYF. CDR3 in DNA: TGCAGCGTTGAAAGGGGGACATCCTACGAGCAGTACTTC.

The V gene is TRBV27, the J gene TRBJ1-1; D perhaps matches TRBD1 (5 bases). CDR3 size: 15 residues. CDR1 and CDR2 from the germline V gene are MNHEY and SMNVEV (reference sequence). Trimming shortened V by 1 base and J by 2 bases, and 11 bases separated the two germline ends. The CDR3 DNA is TGTGCCAGCAGTTTATTCACAGGAACTAACACTGAAGCTTTCTTT. Translated, it gives CASSLFTGTNTEAFF.

The rearrangement links TRBV3-1 (or the pseudogene TRBV3-2) to TRBJ1-6; no reliable D call. The CDR3 loop spans 14 amino acids. Germline V gene sequence: CDR1 LGHDT, CDR2 YNNKEL (reference sequence). Trimming removed 3 bases from V and 7 bases from J, with 10 bases in between. Here the CDR3 reads CASSQEVSNSPLHF. The CDR3 DNA reads TGTGCCAGCAGCCAGGAGGTTTCGAATTCACCCCTCCACTTT.

The rearrangement uses TRBV7-2 and TRBJ2-1; either TRBD1 or TRBD2 may supply D (5 bases each). V lost 0 bases, J lost 4 bases, and 7 bases lay in between. The CDR3 contains 14 residues. The germline CDR1 and CDR2 sequences are SGHTA and FQGNSA. This CDR3 is CASSLAGVYNEQFF. The CDR3 DNA is TGTGCCAGCAGCTTAGCGGGGGTGTACAATGAGCAGTTCTTC.

This clone was seen just once. This chain connects TRBV5-6 to TRBJ1-1; 7 bases map to TRBD1. This CDR3 comprises 16 residues. V lost 1 base to trimming and J lost 5 bases; unmatched junction nucleotides: 11. CDR1 and CDR2 (germline): SGHDT, YYEEEE. This CDR3 is CASSLIGGAALTEAFF. CDR3 bases: TGTGCCAGCAGCTTGATAGGGGGCGCCGCCCTGACTGAAGCTTTCTTT.

The chain combines TRBV19 with TRBJ2-7; the D is unclear. V shed 5 bases and J shed 0 bases, with 11 bases lying between them. This CDR3 is built from 14 residues. The germline V gene encodes CDR1 LNHDA and CDR2 SQIVND (reference sequence). The CDR3 sequence: CASSEAGSSYEQYF. CDR3 sequence (DNA): TGTGCCAGTAGTGAGGCAGGAAGCTCCTACGAGCAGTACTTC.

The rearrangement uses TRBV30 and TRBJ1-1, with D tentatively TRBD1 (6 bases). This CDR3 region has 14 residues. CDR1 and CDR2 from the germline V gene are GTSNPN and SVGIG (reference sequence). Trimming shortened V by 0 bases and J by 4 bases, and 12 bases separated the two germline ends. CDR3 sequence reads: CAWSVRGQITEAFF. Here the CDR3 DNA reads TGTGCCTGGAGTGTAAGAGGACAGATCACTGAAGCTTTCTTT.

The rearrangement uses TRBV9 and TRBJ2-3; D remains ambiguous. V dropped 3 bases and J dropped 2 bases, with 13 bases sitting between them. In germline, CDR1 is SGDLS, CDR2 YYNGEE. CDR3 length: 15 residues. CDR3 coding DNA: TGTGCCAGCAGCGCTCGCCCAAGCCCCACAGATACGCAGTATTTT. Protein sequence: CASSARPSPTDTQYF. The full variable domain, completed using reference TRBV9 and TRBJ2-3, is DSGVTQTPKHLITATGQRVTLRCSPRSGDLSVYWYQQSLDQGLQFLIQYYNGEERAKGNILERFSAQQFPDLHSELNLSSLELGDSALYFCASSARPSPTDTQYFGPGTRLTVL.